The present T cell receptor (beta chain) was sequenced within a study of T cell responses to AZD1222 COVID-19 vaccine. Study background: It was second doses at about 4 or about 12 weeks that were pooled.

The germline gives CDR1 MNHEY, CDR2 SVGAGI. This CDR3 is built from 14 residues. Trimming stripped 6 bases from V and 8 bases from J, with 16 bases between. On this clone itself: The antigen remains unidentified.

Measured with immunoSEQ multiplex PCR; TCRdb has only the in-frame clones, and not every one. The sample includes about 110,000 clones, roughly 90% of them seen just once. Findings of the study overall: Just a handful of AZD1222 recipients were seropositive at baseline. Scientists sampled the repertoires only once the peak T cell response had passed.

This specimen was peripheral blood, taken on day 0 of AZD1222 vaccination. The sequence came from an adult in good health. This chain connects TRBV6-5 to TRBJ1-4; no definite D call. The CDR3 DNA sequence: TGTGCCAGCAGACCGGACCCCGCCAACGAAAAACTGTTTTTT. Protein: CASRPDPANEKLFF.